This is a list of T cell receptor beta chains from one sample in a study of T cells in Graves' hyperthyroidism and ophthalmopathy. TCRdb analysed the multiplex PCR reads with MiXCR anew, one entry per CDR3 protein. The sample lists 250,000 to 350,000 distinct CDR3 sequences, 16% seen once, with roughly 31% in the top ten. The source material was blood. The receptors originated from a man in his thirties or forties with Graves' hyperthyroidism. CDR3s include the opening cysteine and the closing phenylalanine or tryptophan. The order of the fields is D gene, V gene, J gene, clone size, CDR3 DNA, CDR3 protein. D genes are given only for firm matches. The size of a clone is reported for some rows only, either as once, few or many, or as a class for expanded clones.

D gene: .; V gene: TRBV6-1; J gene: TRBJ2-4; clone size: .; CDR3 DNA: TGTGCCAGCAGTGAATACGGGGCCCCGGTAGCCAAAAACATTCAGTACTTC; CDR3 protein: CASSEYGAPVAKNIQYF
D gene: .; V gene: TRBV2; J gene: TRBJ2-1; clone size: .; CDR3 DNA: TGTGCCAGCAGGGCCGCTGGCGGGGACTACAATGAGCAGTTCTTC; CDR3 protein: CASRAAGGDYNEQFF
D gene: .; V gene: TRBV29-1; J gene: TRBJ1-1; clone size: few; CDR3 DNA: TGCAGCGTGCTGACTCAACACAGTTTGAACACTGAAGCTTTCTTT; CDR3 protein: CSVLTQHSLNTEAFF
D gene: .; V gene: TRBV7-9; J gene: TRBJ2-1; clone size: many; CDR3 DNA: TGTGCCAGCAGCCGCACCGGCCCTAGCAATGAGCAGTTCTTC; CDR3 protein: CASSRTGPSNEQFF
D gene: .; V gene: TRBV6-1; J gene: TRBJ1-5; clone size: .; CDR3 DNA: TGTGCCAGCAGCCGGTGGGACAATCAGCCCCAGCATTTT; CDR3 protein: CASSRWDNQPQHF
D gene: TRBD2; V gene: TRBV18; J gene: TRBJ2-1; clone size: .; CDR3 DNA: TGTGCCAGCTCACCAGGAATAGCGGGAGGGGGCCGGGAGCAGTTCTTC; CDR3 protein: CASSPGIAGGGREQFF
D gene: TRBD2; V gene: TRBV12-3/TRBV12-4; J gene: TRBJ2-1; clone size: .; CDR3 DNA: TGTGCCAGCAGCCCCGCGGCGGGAGGGTTGGTGGAGCAGTTCTTC; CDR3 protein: CASSPAAGGLVEQFF
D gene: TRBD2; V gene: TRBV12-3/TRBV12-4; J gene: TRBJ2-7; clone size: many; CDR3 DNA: TGTGCCAGCAGTATGAGCCCCCTAGCGGGAGCGTACGAGCAGTACTTC; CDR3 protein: CASSMSPLAGAYEQYF
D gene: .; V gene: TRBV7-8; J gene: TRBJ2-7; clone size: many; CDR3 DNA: TGTGCCAGCAGCTTGGGCCCAGTTGACGAGCAGTACTTC; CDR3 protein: CASSLGPVDEQYF
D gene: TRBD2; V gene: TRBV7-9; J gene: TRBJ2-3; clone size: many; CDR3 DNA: TGTGCCACCGGGACTAGCTCCACAGATACGCAGTATTTT; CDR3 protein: CATGTSSTDTQYF
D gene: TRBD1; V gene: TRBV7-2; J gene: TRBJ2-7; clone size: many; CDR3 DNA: TGTGCCAGCAGCCCTGAGACAGGGAACGAGCAGTACTTC; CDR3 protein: CASSPETGNEQYF
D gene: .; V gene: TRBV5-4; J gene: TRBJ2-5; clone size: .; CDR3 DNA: TGTGCCAGCAGCTTGCGGGCAGGGGAAGAGACCCAGTACTTC; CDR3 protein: CASSLRAGEETQYF
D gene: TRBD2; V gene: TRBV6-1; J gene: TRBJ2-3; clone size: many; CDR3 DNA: TGTGCCAGCAGTGAAGCGGGACTACCCCCCACAGATACGCAGTATTTT; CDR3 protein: CASSEAGLPPTDTQYF
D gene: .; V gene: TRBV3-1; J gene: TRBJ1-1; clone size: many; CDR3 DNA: TGTGCCAGCAGCCAGGGGGATCTTTTAGGGACTGAAGCTTTCTTT; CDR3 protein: CASSQGDLLGTEAFF
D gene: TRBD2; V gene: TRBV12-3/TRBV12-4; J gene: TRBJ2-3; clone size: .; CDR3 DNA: TGTGCCAGCAGTTTACTAGCGGGAGATACGCAGTATTTT; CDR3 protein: CASSLLAGDTQYF
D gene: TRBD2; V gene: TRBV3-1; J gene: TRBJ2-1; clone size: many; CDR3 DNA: TGTGCCAGCAGCCAAGCGCGGGAGATCAAGTTCTTC; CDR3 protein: CASSQAREIKFF
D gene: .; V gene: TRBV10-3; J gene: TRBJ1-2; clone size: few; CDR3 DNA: TGTGCCGTCGCGACGGGCAACAATGGCTACACCTTC; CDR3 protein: CAVATGNNGYTF
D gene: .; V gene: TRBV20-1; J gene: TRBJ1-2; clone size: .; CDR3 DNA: TGCAGTGCTCAATCTCTCTATGGCTACACCTTC; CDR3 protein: CSAQSLYGYTF
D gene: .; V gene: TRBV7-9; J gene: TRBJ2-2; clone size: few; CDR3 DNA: TGTGCCAGCAGCTTCACCCCGGGACTGCCGAACACCGGGGAGCTGTTTTTT; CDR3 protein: CASSFTPGLPNTGELFF
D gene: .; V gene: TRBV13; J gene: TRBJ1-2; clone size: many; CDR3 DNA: TGTGCCAGCAGCTTATGGGAGTCCAGTTCCAATGGCTACACCTTC; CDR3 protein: CASSLWESSSNGYTF
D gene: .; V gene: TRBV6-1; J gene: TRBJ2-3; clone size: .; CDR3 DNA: TGTGCCAGCAGTTCCCATACAGGGCCAGATACGCAGTATTTT; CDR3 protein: CASSSHTGPDTQYF
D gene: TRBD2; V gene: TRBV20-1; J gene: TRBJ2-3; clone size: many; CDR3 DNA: TGCAGTGCTCCGAAAAGCGGGAGAACAGATACGCAGTATTTT; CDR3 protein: CSAPKSGRTDTQYF
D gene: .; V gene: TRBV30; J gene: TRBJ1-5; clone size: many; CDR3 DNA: TGTGCCTGGAGTGTACTCCAGTTATATCAGCCCCAGCATTTT; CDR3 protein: CAWSVLQLYQPQHF
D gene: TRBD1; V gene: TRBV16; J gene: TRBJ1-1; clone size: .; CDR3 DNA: TGTGCCAGCAGCCACGAGGCGGGACAGGGGGCTCGTAGCACTGAAGCTTTCTTT; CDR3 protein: CASSHEAGQGARSTEAFF
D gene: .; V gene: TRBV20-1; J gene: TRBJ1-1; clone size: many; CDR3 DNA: TGCAGTGCTAGAGATCCCGGCAGGGGTCGAGAGACTGAAGCTTTCTTT; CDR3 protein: CSARDPGRGRETEAFF
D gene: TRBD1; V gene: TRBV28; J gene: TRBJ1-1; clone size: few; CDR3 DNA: TGTGCTACCGGACAGGGAACAACGGGCACTGAAGCTTTCTTT; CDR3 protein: CATGQGTTGTEAFF
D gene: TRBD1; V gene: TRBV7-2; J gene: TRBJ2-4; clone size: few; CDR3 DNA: TGTGCCAGCAGCCGAAGGACAGGGACGGGGGAAAACATTCAGTACTTC; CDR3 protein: CASSRRTGTGENIQYF
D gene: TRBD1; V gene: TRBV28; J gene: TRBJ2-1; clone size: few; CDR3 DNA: TGTGTCAGCAGCGTCCCCGGGACAGGGGGCGATGAGCAGTTCTTC; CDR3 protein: CVSSVPGTGGDEQFF
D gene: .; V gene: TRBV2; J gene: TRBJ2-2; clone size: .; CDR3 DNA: TGTGCCAGCAAAACCCAGGGGGGCACCGGGGAGCTGTTTTTT; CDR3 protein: CASKTQGGTGELFF
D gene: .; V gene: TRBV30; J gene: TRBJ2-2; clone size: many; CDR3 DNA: TGTGCCTGGAGGGAGCCTTATACCGGGGAGCTGTTTTTT; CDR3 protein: CAWREPYTGELFF
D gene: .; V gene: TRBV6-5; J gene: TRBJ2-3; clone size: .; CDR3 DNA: TGTGCCAGCAATTACTTGGGACCCCGGGAAGCCGGGGGGTATTTT; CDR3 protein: CASNYLGPREAGGYF
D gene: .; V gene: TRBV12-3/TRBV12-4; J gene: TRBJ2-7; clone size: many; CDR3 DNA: TGTGCCAGCAGTCGACTATTAACCTACGAGCAGTACTTC; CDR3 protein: CASSRLLTYEQYF